The 10 T cell receptor beta chains listed next were all sequenced from one sample in a study of CD8+ T cells in alopecia areata. Treatment specified: oral pan-JAK inhibitor, 5-10 mg twice daily. cDNA reverse transcribed from extracted RNA served as the sequencing template. Measured with immunoSEQ multiplex PCR; TCRdb has only the in-frame clones, and not every one. The sample includes some 110,000 clones, approximately 54% of them seen just once. The material sequenced was CD8+ T cells sorted from blood, taken at week 24, from a patient treated with tofacitinib. These receptor sequences come from a human donor with alopecia areata.

This clone was recorded only once. The chain uses TRBV5-4 and TRBJ1-2; weak D call: TRBD1 (6 bases). Germline CDR1 is SGHNT and CDR2 is YYREEE (reference sequence). The V gene lost 1 base and the J gene lost 3 bases, with 13 bases spanning the gap. This CDR3 is 15 amino acids long. CDR3 residues: CASSLSQGQDYGYTF. The CDR3 DNA follows: TGTGCCAGCAGCTTGAGCCAGGGGCAGGACTATGGCTACACCTTC.

V and J are TRBV13 and TRBJ1-1; D ambiguous. Per germline, CDR1 PRHDT and CDR2 FYEKMQ (reference sequence). The CDR3 extends over 15 amino acids. The V gene lost 5 bases and the J gene lost 5 bases, with 18 bases spanning the gap. The CDR3 DNA reads TGTGCCAGCAGCCAAACAGAGCAAGCCAATACTGAAGCTTTCTTT. As protein: CASSQTEQANTEAFF.

The chain is built from TRBV6-1 and TRBJ1-5; no firm D call. CDR3 length equals 12 residues. Germline V gene sequence: CDR1 MNHNS, CDR2 SASEGT. V lost 3 bases and J 9 bases, leaving 9 bases between the germline ends. The CDR3 is CASSDPGGPQHF. CDR3 in DNA: TGTGCCAGCAGTGATCCTGGTGGGCCCCAGCATTTT.

Note on this clone: The same CDR3 also results from other DNA sequences found in this sample. The chain combines TRBV19 with TRBJ1-2; D gene unclear. The V end lost 3 bases, the J end lost 8 bases, and 10 bases lay between the germline ends. Germline loops: CDR1 LNHDA, CDR2 SQIVND (reference sequence). This CDR3 comprises 12 residues. The CDR3 coding sequence is TGTGCCAGTAGTATCGGCAGCAGGGGCTACACCTTC. Protein: CASSIGSRGYTF.

In its sample, this clone was seen a few times. Written as DNA, the CDR3 is TGCGCCAGCAGTGTAGAGGGAATAGAGACCCAGTACTTC. Protein sequence: CASSVEGIETQYF. V gene TRBV10-2 combines with J gene TRBJ2-5, with D possibly being TRBD2 (5 bases). The V and J ends lost 4 bases and 4 bases respectively, with 10 bases between them. Germline-derived CDR1 and CDR2 are WSHSY and SAAADI. This CDR3 contains 13 residues.

The rearrangement links TRBV30 to TRBJ2-7; D possibly corresponds to TRBD1 (6 bases). CDR1 and CDR2 (germline): GTSNPN, SVGIG (reference sequence). The CDR3 totals 13 residues. Between the trimmed V and J ends, which lost 2 bases and 7 bases, there was a span of 15 bases. The CDR3 is CAWSLLSQGEQYF. The CDR3, as DNA: TGTGCCTGGAGTCTTCTCTCCCAGGGGGAGCAGTACTTC. Filled out from reference TRBV30 and TRBJ2-7, the complete variable domain reads SQTIHQWPATLVQPVGSPLSLECTVEGTSNPNLYWYRQAAGRGLQLLFYSVGIGQISSEVPQNLSASRPQDRQFILSSKKLLLSDSGFYLCAWSLLSQGEQYFGPGTRLTVT.

The table lists this clone with a few counts. The gene calls are TRBV29-1 and TRBJ1-2, with no clear D. There are 15 residues in the CDR3. Trimming left V 4 bases short and J 1 base short, with 16 bases between. Germline V gene data show CDR1 as SQVTM and CDR2 as ANQGSEA. The CDR3 loop is CSVALSGLINYGYTF. In nucleotides, the CDR3 is TGCAGCGTTGCTTTGTCCGGCTTAATTAACTATGGCTACACCTTC.

The V and J genes are TRBV5-6 and TRBJ1-5; D call uncertain. CDR3 size: 12 residues. Germline V CDR1 and CDR2: SGHDT, YYEEEE. Trimming pared 4 bases from V and 6 bases from J, leaving 8 bases between. The CDR3 coding sequence is TGTGCCAGCAGCACCCTCAGTCAGCCCCAGCATTTT. Protein sequence: CASSTLSQPQHF.

This clone turned up a few times. The chain recombines TRBV7-9 with TRBJ1-4; tentatively, D is TRBD1 (5 bases). The CDR3 runs 14 residues. The germline CDR1 and CDR2 sequences are SEHNR and FQNEAQ (reference sequence). V lost 5 bases to trimming and J lost 5 bases, with 12 bases between them. CDR3: CASSPGTPNEKLFF. In DNA, the CDR3 is TGTGCCAGCAGCCCCGGGACGCCAAATGAAAAACTGTTTTTT.

The DNA of the CDR3 is TGCACCAGCAGCCAAGCCGGCAGCCAAGGGCAAGAGACCCAGTACTTC. Translation gives CTSSQAGSQGQETQYF. The rearrangement links TRBV1 to TRBJ2-5. TRBV1 constitutes a pseudogene. This CDR3 is 16 amino acids long.